The text below deals with one T cell receptor beta chain. What it binds is unknown. The data are from a study of T cell responses to AZD1222 COVID-19 vaccine. Whole-study findings and limits: The sample set comprised mostly white British donors with more females, and clonal diversity was possibly underestimated. Baseline seropositives among AZD1222 recipients totaled only 5 to 7. Repertoire sampling occurred only after the peak T cell response. Unmutated variant regions reportedly attract nearly half of all spike-specific TCRs.

Sequenced by immunoSEQ multiplex PCR; TCRdb stores in-frame clones only, minus some. The table includes approximately 140,000 clones, about 93% detected once. The sequence derives from an adult in good health. The starting material was peripheral blood, obtained on day 0 of AZD1222 vaccination.

Written as DNA, the CDR3 is TGTGCCAGCGGTTACAGGGCGGGGAACACTGAAGCTTTCTTT. This codes for CASGYRAGNTEAFF. V is TRBV27 and J is TRBJ1-1; a possible D gene is TRBD1 (6 bases). This CDR3 contains 14 residues. The germline CDR1 and CDR2 sequences are MNHEY and SMNVEV (reference sequence). Trimming pared 8 bases from V and 1 base from J, leaving 14 bases between.